A single sample is the source of the 20 T cell receptor beta chains below, sequenced in a study of cytomegalovirus exposure and HLA in healthy donors. The PCR contained 60 Vbeta and 13 Jbeta primers. Data came from immunoSEQ multiplex PCR; TCRdb stores just in-frame clones and leaves some out. The data contain 150,000 or so clones, roughly four fifths of them singletons. Sequenced: PBMCs. The receptor set was obtained from a young man in good health and CMV-seronegative.

The chain recombines TRBV6-5 with TRBJ1-6; D is unresolved. In germline, CDR1 is MNHEY, CDR2 SVGAGI. The V and J ends lost 7 bases and 9 bases respectively, with 16 bases between them. The CDR3 contains 14 residues. The CDR3, as DNA: TGTGCCAGCACCTTTGCGGGAATCGGTTCACCCCTCCACTTT. Amino acids: CASTFAGIGSPLHF.

Here the CDR3 reads CASRQGDLSYEQYF. The CDR3 DNA reads TGTGCCAGCAGGCAGGGGGACCTTTCCTACGAGCAGTACTTC. This chain uses TRBV6-6 with TRBJ2-7, with 7 bases that match TRBD1. This CDR3 is built from 14 residues. Looked up from germline, CDR1 is MNHNY and CDR2 is SVGAGI (reference sequence). The J segment lost 1 base and the V segment lost 6 bases, leaving 6 bases of the junction unmatched.

About this clone: This CDR3 is also generated by other DNA sequences in the sample. V gene TRBV18 combines with J gene TRBJ1-5, with D possibly matching TRBD1 (6 bases). V was shortened by 5 bases and J by 1 base, with 6 bases between the two germline ends. Per the germline V gene, CDR1 is KGHSH and CDR2 is LQKENI. The CDR3 totals 13 residues. CDR3 protein: CASSGQSNQPQHF. CDR3 nucleotides: TGTGCCAGCTCAGGACAGAGCAATCAGCCCCAGCATTTT.

This chain connects TRBV5-4 to TRBJ2-3, with D possibly TRBD2 on 5 matching bases. This CDR3 has 16 amino acids. Germline CDR1 reads SGHNT; CDR2 reads YYREEE (reference sequence). Trimming pared 4 bases from V and 1 base from J, leaving 16 bases between. CDR3 amino acids: CASSPTRDGGTDTQYF. The CDR3, as DNA: TGTGCCAGCAGCCCAACTAGAGACGGGGGCACAGATACGCAGTATTTT.

The chain carries TRBV10-3 and TRBJ2-1; possible D gene TRBD1, 5 bases. CDR3 length equals 13 residues. Germline V CDR1 and CDR2: ENHRY, SYGVKD. The V and J ends lost 7 bases and 6 bases respectively, with 13 bases between them. Here the CDR3 reads CAIKTVETNEQFF. The CDR3 DNA sequence: TGTGCCATCAAGACAGTCGAAACCAATGAGCAGTTCTTC.

The V call is TRBV6-4, the J call TRBJ2-7; D might be TRBD1 (5 bases). The V end lost 9 bases, the J end lost 1 base, and 16 bases lay between the germline ends. Germline assignment: CDR1 MRHNA and CDR2 SNTAGT. This CDR3 is built from 14 residues. The CDR3 sequence is CARAGIYVSYEQYF. CDR3 sequence (DNA): TGTGCCAGAGCAGGGATTTACGTTTCCTACGAGCAGTACTTC.

J is TRBJ2-5 and V is TRBV29-1; a weak D match, TRBD1 (6 bases). V lost 3 bases and J lost 2, with 10 bases in between. The CDR3 sequence is 13 residues long. CDR1 and CDR2 (germline): SQVTM, ANQGSEA. For the CDR3, the DNA is TGCAGCGTTGACCGGACAGATCAAGAGACCCAGTACTTC. Translating gives CSVDRTDQETQYF.

The rearrangement uses TRBV5-1 and TRBJ1-1, with D possibly TRBD1 on 5 matching bases. The V end lost 5 bases, the J end lost 5 bases, and 13 bases lay between the germline ends. Per the germline V gene, CDR1 is SGHRS and CDR2 is YFSETQ. The CDR3 contains 13 residues. The CDR3 DNA follows: TGCGCCAGCAGGTGGGGGGAGAGAACTGAAGCTTTCTTT. It codes for CASRWGERTEAFF.

The J gene is TRBJ2-7, the V gene TRBV28; TRBD1 aligns across 9 bases. This CDR3 contains 17 residues. V lost 7 bases to trimming and J lost 3 bases; unmatched junction nucleotides: 16. Germline V gene lookup returns CDR1 MDHEN and CDR2 SYDVKM. CDR3: CASTKRLTGTGFYEQYF. The CDR3 DNA sequence: TGTGCCAGCACCAAAAGGTTGACCGGGACAGGGTTCTACGAGCAGTACTTC.

The V and J genes are TRBV5-1 and TRBJ2-3; 7 positions match TRBD2. V was pared by 1 base and J by 2 bases, with 7 bases of the junction left unmatched. Germline values: CDR1 SGHRS, CDR2 YFSETQ. This CDR3 is built from 16 residues. The CDR3 spells CASSLSAGELTDTQYF. The CDR3 DNA follows: TGCGCCAGCAGCTTGAGTGCGGGAGAGCTCACAGATACGCAGTATTTT. Filled out from reference TRBV5-1 and TRBJ2-3, the complete variable domain reads KAGVTQTPRYLIKTRGQQVTLSCSPISGHRSVSWYQQTPGQGLQFLFEYFSETQRNKGNFPGRFSGRQFSNSRSEMNVSTLELGDSALYLCASSLSAGELTDTQYFGPGTRLTVL.

This clone was seen only a few times. V and J are TRBV9 and TRBJ1-1; TRBD1 agrees at 7 bases. Trimming removed 4 bases from V and 7 bases from J; junction bases left unmatched: 10. Germline CDR1 and CDR2: SGDLS and YYNGEE. The CDR3 sequence is 14 residues long. The CDR3 loop reads CASSPHDREHEAFF. Written as DNA, the CDR3 is TGTGCCAGCAGCCCTCACGACAGGGAACATGAAGCTTTCTTT.

Here the CDR3 reads CASSPGVHQPQHF. CDR3 in DNA: TGTGCCAGCAGCCCCGGGGTCCATCAGCCCCAGCATTTT. The chain couples TRBV27 to TRBJ1-5; D is uncertain. Trimming removed 6 bases at V and 5 bases at J, with 11 bases between. The CDR3 runs to 13 residues. Looked up from germline, CDR1 is MNHEY and CDR2 is SMNVEV (reference sequence).

The sample holds one count of this clone. The chain employs TRBV7-9 and TRBJ2-3; TRBD2 might be the D (7 bases). This CDR3 contains 15 residues. V shed 3 bases and J shed 5 bases, with 15 bases lying between them. The germline gives CDR1 SEHNR, CDR2 FQNEAQ (reference sequence). In nucleotides, the CDR3 is TGTGCCAGCAGCTTCAGGGGAGGGTCCGGAGATACGCAGTATTTT. Its translation: CASSFRGGSGDTQYF.

The chain is built from TRBV27 and TRBJ2-6; 8 bases are a match to TRBD1. The CDR3 length is 15 residues. Germline CDR1 MNHEY, CDR2 SMNVEV (reference sequence). V trimming: 0 bases; J trimming: 8 bases; junction bases outside the gene matches: 3. The CDR3 nucleotides are TGTGCCAGCAGTTTATCTACAGGGGGAACCAACGTCCTGACTTTC. This translates into CASSLSTGGTNVLTF.

The chain carries TRBV7-2 and TRBJ2-1; D perhaps matches TRBD2 (6 bases). The CDR3 is 15 amino acids. Germline CDR1 reads SGHTA; CDR2 reads FQGNSA. Trimming pared 1 base from V and 1 base from J, leaving 8 bases between. The CDR3, as DNA: TGTGCCAGCAGCTTAGGGCGGGGATCCTACAATGAGCAGTTCTTC. Amino acid sequence: CASSLGRGSYNEQFF.

This clone occurred once. CDR3 DNA: TGTGCCAGCAGCTTAGGAGGTAATTCACCCCTCCACTTT. Translated: CASSLGGNSPLHF. This sequence joins TRBV7-2 and TRBJ1-6; unclear D gene. This CDR3 comprises 13 residues. Per germline, CDR1 SGHTA and CDR2 FQGNSA. The V end lost 1 base, the J end lost 6 bases, and 4 bases lay between the germline ends.

J is TRBJ1-1 and V is TRBV28; TRBD1 might be the D (6 bases). The V end lost 6 bases, the J end lost 7 bases, and 15 bases lay between the germline ends. From germline, CDR1 is MDHEN and CDR2 SYDVKM. The CDR3 has 13 residues. CDR3 sequence: CASRVTGQHEAFF. DNA of the CDR3: TGTGCCAGCAGAGTCACTGGACAGCATGAAGCTTTCTTT.

CDR3 DNA: TGTGCCAGCAGCCGAGGGCCGTACGGGGGCGAGCAGTACTTC. This codes for CASSRGPYGGEQYF. The chain couples TRBV2 to TRBJ2-7; TRBD2 might be the D (6 bases). The CDR3 has 14 amino acids. Germline V lookup: CDR1 SNHLY, CDR2 FYNNEI. The germline V and J ends were trimmed by 6 bases and 6 bases, with 18 bases remaining between them.

The chain links TRBV28 to TRBJ2-3; perhaps TRBD2 as D (6 bases). In germline, CDR1 is MDHEN, CDR2 SYDVKM. The V end was cut by 5 bases, the J end by 6 bases, with 15 bases between. This CDR3 region has 14 residues. This CDR3 reads CASSPPPSVDTQYF. For the CDR3, the DNA is TGTGCCAGCAGTCCCCCCCCTAGCGTCGATACGCAGTATTTT.

The J gene is TRBJ1-1, the V gene TRBV5-3; the D gene is possibly TRBD1 (5 bases). TRBV5-3 is designated an ORF whose function remains uncertain. The CDR3 sequence is 14 residues long. Trimming took 2 bases from V and 1 from J, leaving 9 bases between them. The CDR3 nucleotides are TGTGCCAGAAGCTTCGCGGGGGGGAACACTGAAGCTTTCTTT. This codes for CARSFAGGNTEAFF.